The 19 T cell receptor beta chains reported below all come from one sample, sequenced in a study of T-cell memory formation after mild COVID-19. Each CDR3 protein gets one entry after TCRdb re-called the 5' RACE reads with MiXCR. Found here are roughly 220,000 distinct CDR3 sequences, 9.5% of them singletons; the top ten hold 3.5%. Sequenced sample: PBMCs or a T cell subset sorted from them (not recorded which). The receptors derive from a man aged 18 to 30 who had mild COVID-19 (a few samples of this study predate the infection). Cell type and time point are not known.

A few counts support this clonotype. The J gene is TRBJ2-3, the V gene TRBV14, with 10 bases that match TRBD2. The CDR3 covers 17 residues. The germline V gene has CDR1 SGHDN and CDR2 FVKESK. The V gene end was trimmed by 2 bases and the J gene end by 0 bases; junction bases not matched to a gene: 5. The CDR3 bases are TGTGCCAGCAGCCAACCCCGGACTAGCGGTAGCACAGATACGCAGTATTTT. It is translated as CASSQPRTSGSTDTQYF.

The V gene is TRBV4-1, the J gene TRBJ1-6, with TRBD1 as a possible D gene (5 bases). Germline loops: CDR1 MGHRA, CDR2 YSYEKL. V dropped 4 bases and J dropped 3 bases, with 7 bases sitting between them. CDR3 length equals 14 residues. The CDR3 reads CASSRDGYNSPLHF. The CDR3, as DNA: TGCGCCAGCAGCCGGGACGGCTATAATTCACCCCTCCACTTT.

The CDR3 DNA is TGCAGCGTAATCGGACAGGCTATTGAGCAGTTCTTC. Translation: CSVIGQAIEQFF. This chain connects TRBV29-1 to TRBJ2-1; 7 positions agree with TRBD1. The CDR3 runs 12 residues. J was trimmed by 9 bases and V by 6 bases; bases with no gene match: 8. Germline values: CDR1 SQVTM, CDR2 ANQGSEA.

A few counts support this clonotype. J is TRBJ2-3 and V is TRBV7-2, with D maybe TRBD2 (5 bases). Looked up from germline, CDR1 is SGHTA and CDR2 is FQGNSA. CDR3 length: 14 amino acids. V was clipped by 2 bases and J by 4 bases, with 10 bases between them. CDR3 DNA sequence: TGTGCCAGCAGCTTAAGGAGGTTCCCAGATACGCAGTATTTT. It encodes CASSLRRFPDTQYF. The full variable domain, rest sourced from reference TRBV7-2 and TRBJ2-3, is GAGVSQSPSNKVTEKGKDVELRCDPISGHTALYWYRQSLGQGLEFLIYFQGNSAPDKSGLPSDRFSAERTGGSVSTLTIQRTQQEDSAVYLCASSLRRFPDTQYFGPGTRLTVL.

The genes are TRBV19 and TRBJ2-3; 7 positions agree with TRBD2. Trimming at V came to 11 bases and at J to 11 bases, leaving 7 bases not matched to a gene. The CDR3 contains 10 residues. Per the germline V gene, CDR1 is LNHDA and CDR2 is SQIVND (reference sequence). The CDR3 loop is CAPRGLRQYF. CDR3 nucleotides: TGTGCCCCTAGGGGACTACGGCAGTATTTT.

The V gene is TRBV5-1, the J gene TRBJ2-7; unclear D gene. This CDR3 contains 13 residues. Trimming took 4 bases from V and 7 from J, leaving 15 bases between them. Per germline, CDR1 SGHRS and CDR2 YFSETQ. CDR3 sequence (DNA): TGCGCCAGCAGCCTGGACCCACTGGGGGAGCAGTACTTC. Translation: CASSLDPLGEQYF.

The CDR3 is CASSYAGGPGATDTQYF. Written as DNA, the CDR3 is TGTGCCAGCAGTTATGCGGGGGGGCCGGGGGCCACAGATACGCAGTATTTT. The rearrangement joins TRBV6-6 to TRBJ2-3, with 9 bases that match TRBD2. Germline CDR1 MNHNY, CDR2 SVGAGI (reference sequence). The junction had 9 bases not matched to a gene; V was cut back by 3 bases and J by 2 bases. The CDR3 is made up of 17 amino acids.

This clonotype showed up many times. This rearrangement joins TRBV15 to TRBJ1-1; D remains ambiguous. Trimming took off 1 base at V and 4 bases at J, with 16 bases between the two ends. The CDR3 loop spans 16 amino acids. Per the germline V gene, CDR1 is LNHNV and CDR2 is YYDKDF (reference sequence). The CDR3 DNA reads as TGTGCCACCAGCAGAGGGTCGGGAATTGCGGCCACTGAAGCTTTCTTT. Amino acids: CATSRGSGIAATEAFF.

This clonotype turned up a few times. CDR3 bases: TGCGCCAGCAGCTTCGGGACGGCAAACACTGAAGCTTTCTTT. This translates into CASSFGTANTEAFF. The chain links TRBV5-1 to TRBJ1-1; possible D gene TRBD1, 5 bases. The CDR3 runs 14 residues. Germline CDR1 is SGHRS and CDR2 is YFSETQ. V lost 2 bases and J 2 bases, leaving 10 bases between the germline ends. Supplemented by reference TRBV5-1 and TRBJ1-1, the full variable domain reads KAGVTQTPRYLIKTRGQQVTLSCSPISGHRSVSWYQQTPGQGLQFLFEYFSETQRNKGNFPGRFSGRQFSNSRSEMNVSTLELGDSALYLCASSFGTANTEAFFGQGTRLTVV.

The chain recombines TRBV29-1 with TRBJ1-2; D not certain. CDR3 length: 13 residues. The V end was cut by 5 bases, the J end by 4 bases, with 14 bases between. Looked up from germline, CDR1 is SQVTM and CDR2 is ANQGSEA. The CDR3 nucleotides are TGCAGCGTTAGAGCAGGCCCGTTCTATGGCTACACCTTC. Translation: CSVRAGPFYGYTF.

This clonotype was picked up many times. The rearrangement links TRBV6-2 or TRBV6-3 to TRBJ2-7; D is undetermined. Deletions cut 6 bases from V and 3 bases from J, with 21 bases between. CDR1 is MNHEY, CDR2 SVGEGT, per germline. The CDR3 loop spans 16 amino acids. CDR3 nucleotides: TGTGCCAGCAGCCTCCAGGCGCCCTTTGGAATCTACGAGCAGTACTTC. It translates to CASSLQAPFGIYEQYF.

The V and J genes are TRBV6-2 or TRBV6-3 and TRBJ2-7; the match to TRBD1 covers 12 bases. The CDR3 length is 14 residues. Trimming removed 8 bases from V and 2 bases from J; junction bases left unmatched: 4. Germline CDR1 and CDR2: MNHEY and SVGEGT. The CDR3 region is CASAGQGAPYEQYV. The CDR3 DNA sequence: TGTGCCAGCGCGGGACAGGGGGCCCCCTACGAGCAGTACGTC.

This clonotype was recorded at least ten times. The J gene is TRBJ2-5, the V gene TRBV20-1, with 8 positions matching TRBD2. Germline CDR1 and CDR2: DFQATT and SNEGSKA (reference sequence). The CDR3 is made up of 12 amino acids. V was clipped by 7 bases and J by 5 bases; unmatched bases: 6. The CDR3 sequence: CSDRGGPETQYF. The CDR3 nucleotides read TGCAGTGACCGGGGGGGCCCGGAGACCCAGTACTTC.

This clonotype was recorded many times. The V gene is TRBV11-2, the J gene TRBJ2-5; 7 bases are a match to TRBD1. The germline V gene encodes CDR1 SGHAT and CDR2 FQNNGV. The CDR3 is made up of 14 amino acids. The V segment lost 5 bases and the J segment 1 base; nucleotides outside the gene matches: 4. CDR3 region: CASSPGGTQETQYF. DNA for the CDR3: TGTGCCAGCAGCCCAGGGGGTACCCAAGAGACCCAGTACTTC.

This clonotype was seen a few times. The chain is built from TRBV3-1 and TRBJ2-3; D unclear. The length of the CDR3 is 15 residues. Trimming pared 1 base from V and 3 bases from J, leaving 11 bases between. CDR1 is LGHDT and CDR2 is YNNKEL in the germline V gene (reference sequence). CDR3 sequence: CASSQGAPRTDTQYF. CDR3 bases: TGTGCCAGCAGCCAAGGGGCGCCTAGGACAGATACGCAGTATTTT.

The chain carries TRBV7-2 and TRBJ2-3; D uncertain. The germline gives CDR1 SGHTA, CDR2 FQGNSA. V lost 8 bases and J lost 4, with 10 bases in between. This CDR3 has 12 residues. Here the CDR3 reads CASSQWADTQYF. CDR3 in DNA: TGTGCCAGCTCCCAGTGGGCAGATACGCAGTATTTT.

This clonotype was detected ten times or more. The rearrangement joins TRBV5-1 to TRBJ1-2, with 8 bases aligning to TRBD1. Germline V gene data show CDR1 as SGHRS and CDR2 as YFSETQ. This CDR3 is 14 amino acids long. After removal of 1 base from V and 3 bases from J, the junction contained 2 bases not matched to a gene. CDR3 residues: CASSLRGQDYGYTF. The CDR3 coding sequence is TGCGCCAGCAGCTTGCGGGGACAGGACTATGGCTACACCTTC.

This rearrangement joins TRBV7-9 to TRBJ2-1; TRBD2 matches 8 bases. With V trimmed by 5 bases and J by 8 bases, 14 bases remained unmatched. In germline, CDR1 is SEHNR, CDR2 FQNEAQ (reference sequence). This CDR3 is built from 16 residues. CDR3 loop: CASSPRAGGGSDEQFF. The CDR3 DNA sequence: TGTGCCAGCAGCCCGAGGGCGGGGGGCGGTAGCGATGAGCAGTTCTTC.

J is TRBJ1-2 and V is TRBV7-9, with D tentatively TRBD1 (6 bases). This CDR3 is built from 14 residues. The V gene's germline CDR1 is SEHNR and CDR2 FQNEAQ (reference sequence). V was trimmed by 5 bases and J by 4 bases, leaving 14 bases between them. CDR3 in amino acids: CASSPQGNGYGYTF. Here the CDR3 DNA reads TGTGCCAGCAGCCCGCAGGGGAATGGCTATGGCTACACCTTC.